This T cell receptor beta chain was recovered during a study of a mutant IDH1 vaccine in newly diagnosed glioma. In germline, CDR1 is SGHRS, CDR2 YFSETQ. The CDR3 has 15 residues. Trimming removed 1 base from V and 0 bases from J, with 10 bases in between. As to this clone: Its target is not known.

Time point noted: week 5, during vaccination. Every vaccine dose comprised 300 ug of mutant IDH1 20-mer peptide plus topical imiquimod. The repertoire was sequenced with immunoSEQ multiplex PCR; TCRdb's copy has only in-frame clones and lacks some. The sample contains some 51,000 clones, about three quarters of which appear only once. The specimen was PBMCs, collected from a glioma patient whose treatment included an IDH1 peptide vaccine. This receptor was identified in a man aged 45-65 years with glioma. J is TRBJ1-1 and V is TRBV5-1; D is undetermined. CDR3 in amino acids: CASSLIDTLNTEAFF. The CDR3 coding sequence is TGCGCCAGCAGCTTGATTGACACCCTGAACACTGAAGCTTTCTTT.